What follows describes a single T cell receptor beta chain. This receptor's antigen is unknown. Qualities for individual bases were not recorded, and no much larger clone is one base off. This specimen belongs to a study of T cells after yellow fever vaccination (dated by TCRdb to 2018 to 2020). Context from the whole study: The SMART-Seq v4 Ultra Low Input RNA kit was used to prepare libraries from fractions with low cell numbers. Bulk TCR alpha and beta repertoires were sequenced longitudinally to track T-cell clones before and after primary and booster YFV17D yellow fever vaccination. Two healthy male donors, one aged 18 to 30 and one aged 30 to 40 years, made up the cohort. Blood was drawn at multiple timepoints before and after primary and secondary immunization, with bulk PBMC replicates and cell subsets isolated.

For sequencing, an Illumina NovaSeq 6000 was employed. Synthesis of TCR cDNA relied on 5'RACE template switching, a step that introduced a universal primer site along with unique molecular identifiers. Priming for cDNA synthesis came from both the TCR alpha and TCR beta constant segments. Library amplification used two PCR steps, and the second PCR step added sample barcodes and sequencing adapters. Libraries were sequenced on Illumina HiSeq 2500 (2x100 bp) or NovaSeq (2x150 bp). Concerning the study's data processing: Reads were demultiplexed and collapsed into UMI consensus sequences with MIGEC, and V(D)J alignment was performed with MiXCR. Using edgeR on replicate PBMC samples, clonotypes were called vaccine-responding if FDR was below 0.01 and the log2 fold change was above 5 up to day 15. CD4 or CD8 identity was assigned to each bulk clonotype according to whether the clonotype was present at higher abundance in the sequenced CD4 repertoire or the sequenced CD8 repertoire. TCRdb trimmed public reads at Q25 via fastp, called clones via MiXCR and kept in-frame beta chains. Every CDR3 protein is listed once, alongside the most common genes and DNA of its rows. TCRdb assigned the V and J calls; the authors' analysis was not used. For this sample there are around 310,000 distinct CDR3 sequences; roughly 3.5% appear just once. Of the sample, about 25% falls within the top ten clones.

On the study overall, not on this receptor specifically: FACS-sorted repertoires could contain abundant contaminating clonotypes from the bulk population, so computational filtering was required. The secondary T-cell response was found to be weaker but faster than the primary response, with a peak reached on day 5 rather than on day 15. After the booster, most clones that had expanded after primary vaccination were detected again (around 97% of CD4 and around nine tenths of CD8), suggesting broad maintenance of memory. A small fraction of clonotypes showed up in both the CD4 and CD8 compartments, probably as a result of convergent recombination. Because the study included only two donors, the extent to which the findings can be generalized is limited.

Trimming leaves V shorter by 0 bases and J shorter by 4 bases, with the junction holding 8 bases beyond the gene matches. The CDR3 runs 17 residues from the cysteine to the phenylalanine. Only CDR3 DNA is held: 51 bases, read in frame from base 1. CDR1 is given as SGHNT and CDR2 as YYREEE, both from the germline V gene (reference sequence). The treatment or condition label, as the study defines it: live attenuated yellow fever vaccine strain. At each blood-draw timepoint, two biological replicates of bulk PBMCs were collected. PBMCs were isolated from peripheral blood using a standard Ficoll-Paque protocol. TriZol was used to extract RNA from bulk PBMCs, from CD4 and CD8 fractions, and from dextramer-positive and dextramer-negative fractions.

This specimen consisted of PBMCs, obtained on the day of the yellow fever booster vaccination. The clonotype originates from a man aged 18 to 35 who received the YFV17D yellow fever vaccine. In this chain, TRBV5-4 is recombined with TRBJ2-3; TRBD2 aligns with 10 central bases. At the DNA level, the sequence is TGTGCCAGCAGCTTGGACCCTAGCGGGGGAGGCTCAGATACGCAGTATTTT. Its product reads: CASSLDPSGGGSDTQYF.